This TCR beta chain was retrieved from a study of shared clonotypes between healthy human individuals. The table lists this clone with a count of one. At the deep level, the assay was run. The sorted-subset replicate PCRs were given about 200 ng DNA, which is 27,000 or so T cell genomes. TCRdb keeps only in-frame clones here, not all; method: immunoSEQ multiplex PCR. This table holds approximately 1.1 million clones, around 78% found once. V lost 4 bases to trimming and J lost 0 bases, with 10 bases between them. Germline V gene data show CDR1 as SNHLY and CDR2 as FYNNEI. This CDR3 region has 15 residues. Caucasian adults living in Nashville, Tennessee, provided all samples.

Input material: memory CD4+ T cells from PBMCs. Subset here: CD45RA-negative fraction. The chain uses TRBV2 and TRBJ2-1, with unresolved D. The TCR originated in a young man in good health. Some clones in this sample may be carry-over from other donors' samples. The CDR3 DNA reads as TGTGCCAGCAGTGGAGAGTCTCCCTCCTACAATGAGCAGTTCTTC. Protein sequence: CASSGESPSYNEQFF. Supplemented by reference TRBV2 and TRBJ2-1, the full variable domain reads EPEVTQTPSHQVTQMGQEVILRCVPISNHLYFYWYRQILGQKVEFLVSFYNNEISEKSEIFDDQFSVERPDGSNFTLKIRSTKLEDSAMYFCASSGESPSYNEQFFGPGTRLTVL.